The source of this TCR beta chain is a study of shared clonotypes between healthy human individuals. Study outcomes and limitations: Rarefaction gave evidence that sorted-subset sequencing remained incomplete despite large depth.

The assay was immunoSEQ multiplex PCR, and TCRdb's table has in-frame clones only and misses some. The sample yields about 1.1 million clones, more than 75% seen once. Comment on this clone: The antigen remains unidentified. Other DNA sequences in this specimen translate into the identical CDR3.

Per the germline V gene, CDR1 is SGHTA and CDR2 is FQGTGA. The junction had 5 bases not matched to a gene; V was cut back by 4 bases and J by 5 bases. The length of the CDR3 is 14 residues. The study separated CD4+ cells into CD45RA+ naive and CD45RA-negative memory subsets. Sequenced input: memory CD4+ T cells from PBMCs. This sample's subset: CD45RA-negative fraction. The V call is TRBV7-3, the J call TRBJ2-7, with 10 bases that match TRBD1. The TCR originated in a man aged 18 to 29 in good health. Some clones in this sample may be carry-over from other donors' samples. The CDR3 DNA reads TGTGCCAGCAGCTCGGGGACAGGGGTTAACGAGCAGTACTTC. Its translation is CASSSGTGVNEQYF.